Sequencing of this TCR beta chain was carried out in a study of beta chain bispecific antibodies for T cell cancers (dated by TCRdb to the early 2020s). For the study in its entirety: After T cells from healthy donors were cocultured with bispecific antibodies and T cell leukemia lines, the researchers used TRBV sequencing of the cells that survived to measure how much each TRBV family was depleted.

The table lists this clonotype with many counts. There is no known antigen for this receptor. Within one base of it there is no much larger clone, and no base qualities were kept. On the study overall, not on this receptor specifically: Every sequenced sample contained a mix of leukemia cell line cells and normal T cells, and most targeted TRBV signal came from the leukemia cells rather than from the normal T cells.

For about 3 days, T cells were expanded from blood mononuclear cells using either the anti-CD3 antibody OKT3 or CD3/CD28 Dynabeads. Expanded T cells were maintained in RPMI 1640 supplemented with around 10% fetal bovine serum, recombinant human IL-2 (about 100 IU/ml) and IL-7 (about 5 ng/ml). For cocultures, some 50,000 normal T cells were combined with some 50,000 target cells and bispecific antibody in around 100 ul and incubated for approximately 18 hours at 37 degrees C. Every bispecific antibody was made of two single-chain variable fragments, expressed in a single-chain diabody format carrying a His tag. The effector T cells were obtained from healthy human donors, with peripheral blood mononuclear cells isolated from leukapheresis samples by Ficoll density gradient centrifugation. Libraries incorporated unique molecular identifier barcodes, which were used to quantify clonotypes. Qiagen AllPrep DNA/RNA Micro kits were used to isolate total RNA, and an Agilent TapeStation was used to check RNA quality. TCR beta libraries were built by 5' RACE: cDNA synthesis followed by two PCR steps using TCR beta constant-region gene-specific primers. Sequencing of the TCR beta libraries was done on an Illumina MiSeq platform. The original methods were these. MIGEC, MiXCR and VDJtools were used to process the reads. To get a clonotype's frequency, the unique molecular identifiers belonging to that clonotype were divided by all unique molecular identifiers in the sample. TCRdb took the public reads, trimmed them with fastp at Q25, ran MiXCR for clone calling and kept in-frame beta chains. Every CDR3 protein is listed once, alongside the most common genes and DNA of its rows. The V and J calls and clone size are TCRdb's, not the authors'. Here the sample has approximately 20,000 distinct CDR3 sequences; over 2% occur a single time. Jointly, the top ten make up more than 30% of the sample.

The sample taken for sequencing was healthy donor T cells cultured with leukemia cells. The clonotype comes from a human donor in good health. Some clones in this sample may be carry-over from other donors' samples.

The DNA reads TGTGCCAGCAGCTTATCGGAGGCCAGCTCTGGAAACACCATATATTTT. This sequence encodes CASSLSEASSGNTIYF. The sequence is built from TRBV7-6 and TRBJ1-3, with the identity of the D gene unclear. Looking up the germline V gene yields CDR1 SGHVS and CDR2 FNYEAQ. The CDR3 spans 16 residues, from the cysteine through the phenylalanine. CDR3 DNA only is kept here, 48 bases in frame from base 1. Between the V and J ends, shortened by 2 bases and 0 bases respectively, the junction contains 11 bases.